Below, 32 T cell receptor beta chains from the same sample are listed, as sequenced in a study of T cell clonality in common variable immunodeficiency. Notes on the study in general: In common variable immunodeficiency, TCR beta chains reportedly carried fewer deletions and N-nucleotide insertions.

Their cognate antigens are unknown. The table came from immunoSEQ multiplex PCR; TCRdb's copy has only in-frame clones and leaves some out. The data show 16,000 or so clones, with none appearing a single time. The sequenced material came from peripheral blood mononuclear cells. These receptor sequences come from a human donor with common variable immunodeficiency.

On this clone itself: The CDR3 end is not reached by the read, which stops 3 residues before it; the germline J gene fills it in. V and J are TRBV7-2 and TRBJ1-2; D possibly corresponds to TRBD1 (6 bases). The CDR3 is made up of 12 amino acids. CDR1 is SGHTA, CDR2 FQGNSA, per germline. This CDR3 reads CASSFEGGGYTF. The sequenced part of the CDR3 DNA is TGTGCCAGCAGCTTCGAAGGGGGAGGC.

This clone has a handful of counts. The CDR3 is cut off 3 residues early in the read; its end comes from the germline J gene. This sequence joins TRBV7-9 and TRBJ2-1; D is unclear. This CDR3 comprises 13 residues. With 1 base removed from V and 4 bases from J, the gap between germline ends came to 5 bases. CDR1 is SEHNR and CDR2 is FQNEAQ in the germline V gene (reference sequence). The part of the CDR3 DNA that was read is TGTGCCAGCAGCTTAGGACTTTACAATGAG. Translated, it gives CASSLGLYNE. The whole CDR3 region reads CASSLGLYNEQFF.

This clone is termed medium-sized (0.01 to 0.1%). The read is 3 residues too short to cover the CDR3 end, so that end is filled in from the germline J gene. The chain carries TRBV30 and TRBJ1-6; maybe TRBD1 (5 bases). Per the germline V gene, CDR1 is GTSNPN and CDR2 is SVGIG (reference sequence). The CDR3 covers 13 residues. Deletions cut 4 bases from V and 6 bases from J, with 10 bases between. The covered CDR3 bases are TGTGCCTGGACGGGACTTTCTAATTCACCC. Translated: CAWTGLSNSP. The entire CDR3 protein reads CAWTGLSNSPLHF.

CDR3 bases read: TGTGCCAGTAGCTTCCAGGAAGATTCACCC. Translating it yields CASSFQEDSP. The CDR3 reads in full as CASSFQEDSPLHF. The genes are TRBV19 and TRBJ1-6; D ambiguous. The read halts 3 residues ahead of the CDR3 end, with the missing end drawn from the germline J gene. This CDR3 contains 13 residues. V was pared by 6 bases and J by 8 bases, with 11 bases between. Germline lookup yields CDR1 LNHDA and CDR2 SQIVND (reference sequence).

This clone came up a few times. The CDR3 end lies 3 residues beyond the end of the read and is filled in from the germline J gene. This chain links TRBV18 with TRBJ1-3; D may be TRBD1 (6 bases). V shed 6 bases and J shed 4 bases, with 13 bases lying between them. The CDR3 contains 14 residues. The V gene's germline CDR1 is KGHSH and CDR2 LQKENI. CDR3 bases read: TGTGCCAGCTCGCCTCAGACAGGAGGAAACACC. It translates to CASSPQTGGNT. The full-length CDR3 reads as CASSPQTGGNTIYF.

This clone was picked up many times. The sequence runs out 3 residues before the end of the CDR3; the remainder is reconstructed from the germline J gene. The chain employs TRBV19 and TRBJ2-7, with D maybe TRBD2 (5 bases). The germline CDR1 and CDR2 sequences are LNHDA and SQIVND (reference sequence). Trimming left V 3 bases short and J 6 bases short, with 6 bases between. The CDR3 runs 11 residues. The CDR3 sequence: CASSIEGEQYF. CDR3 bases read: TGTGCCAGTAGTATTGAGGGCGAG. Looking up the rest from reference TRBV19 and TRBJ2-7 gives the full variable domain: DGGITQSPKYLFRKEGQNVTLSCEQNLNHDAMYWYRQDPGQGLRLIYYSQIVNDFQKGDIAEGYSVSREKKESFPLTVTSAQKNPTAFYLCASSIEGEQYFGPGTRLTVT.

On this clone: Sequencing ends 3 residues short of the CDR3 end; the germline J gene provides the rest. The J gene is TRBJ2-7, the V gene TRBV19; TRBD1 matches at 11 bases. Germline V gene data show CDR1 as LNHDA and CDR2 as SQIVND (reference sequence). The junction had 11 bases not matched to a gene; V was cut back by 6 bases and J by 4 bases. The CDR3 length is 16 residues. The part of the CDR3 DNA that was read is TGTGCCAGTAGCCCGCCCGGACAGGGGGCAAGGTACGAG. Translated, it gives CASSPPGQGARYE. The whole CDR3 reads CASSPPGQGARYEQYF. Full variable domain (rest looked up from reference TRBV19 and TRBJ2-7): DGGITQSPKYLFRKEGQNVTLSCEQNLNHDAMYWYRQDPGQGLRLIYYSQIVNDFQKGDIAEGYSVSREKKESFPLTVTSAQKNPTAFYLCASSPPGQGARYEQYFGPGTRLTVT.

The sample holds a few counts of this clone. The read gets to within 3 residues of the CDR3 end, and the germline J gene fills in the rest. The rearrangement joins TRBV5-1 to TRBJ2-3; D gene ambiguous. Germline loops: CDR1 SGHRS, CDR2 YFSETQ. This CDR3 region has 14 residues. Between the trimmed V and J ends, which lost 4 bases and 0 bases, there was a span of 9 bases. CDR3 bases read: TGCGCCAGCAGCCCAACCACTAGCACAGATACG. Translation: CASSPTTSTDT. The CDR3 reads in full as CASSPTTSTDTQYF.

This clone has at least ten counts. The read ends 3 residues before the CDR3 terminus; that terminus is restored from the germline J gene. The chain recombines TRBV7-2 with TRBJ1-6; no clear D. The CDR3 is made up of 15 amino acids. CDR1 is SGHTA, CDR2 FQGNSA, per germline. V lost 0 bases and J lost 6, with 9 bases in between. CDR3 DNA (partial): TGTGCCAGCAGCTTAGCAGGGCCACCTAATTCACCC. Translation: CASSLAGPPNSP. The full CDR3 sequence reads CASSLAGPPNSPLHF. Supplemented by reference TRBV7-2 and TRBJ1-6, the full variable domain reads GAGVSQSPSNKVTEKGKDVELRCDPISGHTALYWYRQSLGQGLEFLIYFQGNSAPDKSGLPSDRFSAERTGGSVSTLTIQRTQQEDSAVYLCASSLAGPPNSPLHFGNGTRLTVT.

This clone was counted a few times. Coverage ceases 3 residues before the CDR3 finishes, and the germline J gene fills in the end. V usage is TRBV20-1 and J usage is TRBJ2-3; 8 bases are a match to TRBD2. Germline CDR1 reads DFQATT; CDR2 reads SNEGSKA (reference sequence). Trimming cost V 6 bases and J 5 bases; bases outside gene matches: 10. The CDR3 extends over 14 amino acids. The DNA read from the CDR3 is TGCAGTGCCAACGGCGGGGGGAGTGGAGATACG. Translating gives CSANGGGSGDT. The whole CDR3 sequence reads CSANGGGSGDTQYF.

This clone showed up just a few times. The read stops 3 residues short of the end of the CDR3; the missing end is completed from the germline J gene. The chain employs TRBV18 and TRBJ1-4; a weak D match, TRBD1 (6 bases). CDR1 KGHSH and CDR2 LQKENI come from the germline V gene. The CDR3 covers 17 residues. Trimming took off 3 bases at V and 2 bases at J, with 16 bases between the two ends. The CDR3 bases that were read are TGTGCCAGCTCACCCGCCCAGGGGATGTTGACTAATGAAAAA. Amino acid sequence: CASSPAQGMLTNEK. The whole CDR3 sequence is CASSPAQGMLTNEKLFF. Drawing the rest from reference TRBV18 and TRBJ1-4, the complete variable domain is NAGVMQNPRHLVRRRGQEARLRCSPMKGHSHVYWYRQLPEEGLKFMVYLQKENIIDESGMPKERFSAEFPKEGPSILRIQQVVRGDSAAYFCASSPAQGMLTNEKLFFGSGTQLSVL.

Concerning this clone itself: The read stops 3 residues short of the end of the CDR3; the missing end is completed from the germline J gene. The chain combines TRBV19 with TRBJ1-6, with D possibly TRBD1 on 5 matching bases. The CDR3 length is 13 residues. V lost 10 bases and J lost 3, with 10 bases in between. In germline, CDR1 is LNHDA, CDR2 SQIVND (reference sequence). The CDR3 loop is CATRDDYNSPLHF. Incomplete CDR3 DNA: TGTGCCACCAGGGATGACTATAATTCACCC.

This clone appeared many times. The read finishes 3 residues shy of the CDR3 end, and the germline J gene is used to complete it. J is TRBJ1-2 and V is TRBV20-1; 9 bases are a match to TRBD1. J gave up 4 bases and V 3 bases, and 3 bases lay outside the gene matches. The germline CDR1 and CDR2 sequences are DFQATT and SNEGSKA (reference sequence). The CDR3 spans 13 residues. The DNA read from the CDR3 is TGCAGTGCTAGTACAGGGGGCACCTATGGC. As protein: CSASTGGTYG. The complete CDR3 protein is CSASTGGTYGYTF.

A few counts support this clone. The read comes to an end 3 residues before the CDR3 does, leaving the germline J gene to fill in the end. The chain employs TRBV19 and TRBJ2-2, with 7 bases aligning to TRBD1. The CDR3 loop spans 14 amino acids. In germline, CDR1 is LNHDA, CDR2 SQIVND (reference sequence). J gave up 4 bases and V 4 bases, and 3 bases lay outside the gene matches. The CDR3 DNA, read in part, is TGTGCCAGTAGTACGGGACAGACCACCGGGGAG. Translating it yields CASSTGQTTGE. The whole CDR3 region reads CASSTGQTTGELFF.

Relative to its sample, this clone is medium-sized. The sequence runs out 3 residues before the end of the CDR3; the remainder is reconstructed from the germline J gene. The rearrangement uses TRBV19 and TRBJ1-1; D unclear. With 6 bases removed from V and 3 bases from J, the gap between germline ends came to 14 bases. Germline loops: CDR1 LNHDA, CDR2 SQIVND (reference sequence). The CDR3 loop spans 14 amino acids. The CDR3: CASRSGGGYTEAFF. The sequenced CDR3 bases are TGTGCCAGTAGATCGGGTGGTGGGTACACTGAA.

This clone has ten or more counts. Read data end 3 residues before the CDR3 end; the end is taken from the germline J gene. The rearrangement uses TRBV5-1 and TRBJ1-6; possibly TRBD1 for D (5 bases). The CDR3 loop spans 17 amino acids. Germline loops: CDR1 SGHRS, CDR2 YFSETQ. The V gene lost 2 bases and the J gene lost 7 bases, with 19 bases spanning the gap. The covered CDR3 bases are TGCGCCAGCAGCTTTGGGGGGTACGGGGGAGAAAATTCACCC. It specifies CASSFGGYGGENSP. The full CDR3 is CASSFGGYGGENSPLHF.

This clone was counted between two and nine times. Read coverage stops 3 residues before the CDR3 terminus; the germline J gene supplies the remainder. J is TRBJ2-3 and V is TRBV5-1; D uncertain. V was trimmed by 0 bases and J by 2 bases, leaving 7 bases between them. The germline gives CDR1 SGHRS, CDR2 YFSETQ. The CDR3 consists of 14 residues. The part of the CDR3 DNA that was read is TGCGCCAGCAGCTTGGAACAGACCACAGATACG. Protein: CASSLEQTTDT. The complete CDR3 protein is CASSLEQTTDTQYF.

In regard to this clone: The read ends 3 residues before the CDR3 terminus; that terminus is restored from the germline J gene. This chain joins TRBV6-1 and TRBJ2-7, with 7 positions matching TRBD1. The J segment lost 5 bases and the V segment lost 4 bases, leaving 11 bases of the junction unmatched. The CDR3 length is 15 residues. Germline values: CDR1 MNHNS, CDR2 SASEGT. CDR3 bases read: TGTGCCAGCAGTGCCCGACAGGGCCCTGGGGACGAG. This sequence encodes CASSARQGPGDE. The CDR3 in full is CASSARQGPGDEQYF.

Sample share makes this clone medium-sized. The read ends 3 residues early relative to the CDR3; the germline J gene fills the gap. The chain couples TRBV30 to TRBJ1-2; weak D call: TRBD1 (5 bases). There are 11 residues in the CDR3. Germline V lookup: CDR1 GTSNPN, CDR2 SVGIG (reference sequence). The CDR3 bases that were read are TGTGCCTGGAGTGCAGGGAGCGGC. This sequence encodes CAWSAGSG. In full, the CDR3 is CAWSAGSGYTF.

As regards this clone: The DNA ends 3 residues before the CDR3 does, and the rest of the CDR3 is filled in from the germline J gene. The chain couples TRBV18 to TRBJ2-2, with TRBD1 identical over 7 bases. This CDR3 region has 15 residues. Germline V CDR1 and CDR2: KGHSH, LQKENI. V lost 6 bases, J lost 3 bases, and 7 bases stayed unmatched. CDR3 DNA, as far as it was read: TGTGCCAGCTCGCGCTCCGGGACAGACACCGGGGAG. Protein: CASSRSGTDTGE. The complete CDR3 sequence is CASSRSGTDTGELFF.

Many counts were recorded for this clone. Incomplete CDR3 DNA: TGTGCCAGCAGCGTACAGGGGCAGAGTGAAAAA. Its protein is CASSVQGQSEK. The full CDR3 sequence reads CASSVQGQSEKLFF. The gene calls are TRBV2 and TRBJ1-4; 7 positions agree with TRBD1. The observed sequence ends 3 residues before the CDR3 terminus, with the missing tail filled in from the germline J gene. This CDR3 has 14 amino acids. Germline lookup yields CDR1 SNHLY and CDR2 FYNNEI. Germline trimming cut 6 bases from V and 7 bases from J; bases unmatched to any gene: 8.

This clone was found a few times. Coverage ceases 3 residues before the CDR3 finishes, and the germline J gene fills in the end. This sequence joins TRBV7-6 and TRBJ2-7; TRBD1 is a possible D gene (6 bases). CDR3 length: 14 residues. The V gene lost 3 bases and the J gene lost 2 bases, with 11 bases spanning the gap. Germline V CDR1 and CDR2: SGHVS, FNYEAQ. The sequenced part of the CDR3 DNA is TGTGCCAGCAGCTTTGACAGGTCAGCCTACGAG. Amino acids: CASSFDRSAYE. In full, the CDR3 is CASSFDRSAYEQYF.

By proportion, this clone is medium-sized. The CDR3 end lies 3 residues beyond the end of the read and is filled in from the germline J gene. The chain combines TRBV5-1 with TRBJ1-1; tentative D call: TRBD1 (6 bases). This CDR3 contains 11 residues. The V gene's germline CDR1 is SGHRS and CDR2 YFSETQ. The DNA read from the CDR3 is TGCGCCAGCAGCTTACAGGGAGTA. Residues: CASSLQGV. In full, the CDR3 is CASSLQGVAFF.

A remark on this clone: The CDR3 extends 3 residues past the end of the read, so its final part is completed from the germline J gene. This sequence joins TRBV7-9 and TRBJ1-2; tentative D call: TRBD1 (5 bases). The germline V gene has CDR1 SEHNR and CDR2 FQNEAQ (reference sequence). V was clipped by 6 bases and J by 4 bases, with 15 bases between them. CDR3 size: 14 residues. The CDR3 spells CASRITGLGYGYTF. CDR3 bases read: TGTGCCAGCAGGATCACGGGACTCGGCTATGGC.

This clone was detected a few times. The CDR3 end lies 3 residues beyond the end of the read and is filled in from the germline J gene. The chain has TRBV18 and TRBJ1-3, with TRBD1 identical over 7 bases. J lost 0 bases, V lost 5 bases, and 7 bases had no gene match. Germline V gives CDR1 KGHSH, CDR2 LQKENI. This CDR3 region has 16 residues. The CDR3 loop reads CASSSAPGGSGNTIYF. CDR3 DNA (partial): TGTGCCAGCTCATCAGCCCCAGGGGGCTCTGGAAACACC.

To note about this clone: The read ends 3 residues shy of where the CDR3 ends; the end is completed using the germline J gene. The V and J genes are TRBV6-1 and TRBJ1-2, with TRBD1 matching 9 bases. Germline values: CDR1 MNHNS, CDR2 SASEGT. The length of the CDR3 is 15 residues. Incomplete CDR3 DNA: TGTGCCAGCAGTGCCCTCCGGGACAGGGCGCGGGGC. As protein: CASSALRDRARG. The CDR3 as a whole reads CASSALRDRARGYTF.

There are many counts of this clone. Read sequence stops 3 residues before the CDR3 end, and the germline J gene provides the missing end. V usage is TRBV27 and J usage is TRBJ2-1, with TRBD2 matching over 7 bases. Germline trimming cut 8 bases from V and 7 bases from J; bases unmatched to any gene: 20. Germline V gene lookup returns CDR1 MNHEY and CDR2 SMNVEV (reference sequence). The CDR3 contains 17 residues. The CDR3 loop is CASGGSFPGGTGNEQFF. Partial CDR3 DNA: TGTGCCAGCGGCGGTTCGTTTCCGGGGGGAACCGGAAATGAG.

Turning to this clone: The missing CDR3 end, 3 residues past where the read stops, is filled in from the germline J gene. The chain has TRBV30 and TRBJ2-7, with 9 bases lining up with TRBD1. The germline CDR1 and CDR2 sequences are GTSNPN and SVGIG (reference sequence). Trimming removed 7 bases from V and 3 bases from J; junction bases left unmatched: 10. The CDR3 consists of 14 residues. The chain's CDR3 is CASTTGGGYYEQYF. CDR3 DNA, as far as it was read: TGTGCCTCCACGACAGGGGGTGGGTACTACGAG.

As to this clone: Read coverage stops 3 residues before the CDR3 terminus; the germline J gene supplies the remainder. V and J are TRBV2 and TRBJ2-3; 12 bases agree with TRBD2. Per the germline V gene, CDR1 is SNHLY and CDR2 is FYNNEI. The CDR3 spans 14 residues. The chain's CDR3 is CASSGLAGAPTQYF. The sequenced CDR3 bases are TGTGCCAGCAGTGGACTAGCGGGGGCTCCCACG.

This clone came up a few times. CDR3 sequence reads: CASSASGSNYGYTF. The sequenced CDR3 bases are TGTGCCAGCTCGGCTTCGGGGAGTAACTATGGC. The V gene is TRBV18, the J gene TRBJ1-2, with D unclear. The observed sequence ends 3 residues before the CDR3 terminus, with the missing tail filled in from the germline J gene. The CDR3 covers 14 residues. V was cut by 6 bases and J by 1 base, with 12 bases left in between. The germline V gene encodes CDR1 KGHSH and CDR2 LQKENI.

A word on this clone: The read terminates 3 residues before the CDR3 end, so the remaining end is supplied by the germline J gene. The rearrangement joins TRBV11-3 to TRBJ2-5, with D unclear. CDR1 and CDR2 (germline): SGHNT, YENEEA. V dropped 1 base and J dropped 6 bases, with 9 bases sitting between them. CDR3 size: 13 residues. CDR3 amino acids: CASSLGASKTQYF. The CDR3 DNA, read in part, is TGTGCCAGCAGCTTAGGGGCTTCGAAGACC.

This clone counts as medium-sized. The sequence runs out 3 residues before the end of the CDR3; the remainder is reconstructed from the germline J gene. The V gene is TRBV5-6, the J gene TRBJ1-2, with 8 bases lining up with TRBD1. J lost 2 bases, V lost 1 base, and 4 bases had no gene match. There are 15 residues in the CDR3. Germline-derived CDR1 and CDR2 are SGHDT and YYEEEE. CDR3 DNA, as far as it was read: TGTGCCAGCAGCTTGCCCACAGGGGGAAACTATGGC. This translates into CASSLPTGGNYG. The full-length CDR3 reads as CASSLPTGGNYGYTF. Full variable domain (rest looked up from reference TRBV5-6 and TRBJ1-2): DAGVTQSPTHLIKTRGQQVTLRCSPKSGHDTVSWYQQALGQGPQFIFQYYEEEERQRGNFPDRFSGHQFPNYSSELNVNALLLGDSALYLCASSLPTGGNYGYTFGSGTRLTVV.